Following are 2 T cell receptor beta chains from one sample sequenced in a study of shared clonotypes between healthy human individuals. Naive CD8 cells, CD45RO-negative and positively selected for CCR7, excluded terminally differentiated effector memory CD45RA+ cells. Method: immunoSEQ multiplex PCR; TCRdb's copy keeps in-frame clones and lacks some. The sample holds over 2,000,000 clones; about 93% are singletons and the top ten take about 1.6%. The specimen sequenced was naive CD8+ T cells from PBMCs. These receptors were obtained from a man between 18 and 35 years old in good health. Some clones in this sample may be carry-over from other donors' samples.

The V call is TRBV27, the J call TRBJ2-1; TRBD2 matches at 12 bases. With V trimmed by 6 bases and J by 14 bases, 11 bases remained unmatched. The CDR3 runs 14 residues. The germline CDR1 and CDR2 sequences are MNHEY and SMNVEV (reference sequence). The CDR3 DNA reads as TGTGCCAGCAGACCGGGACTAGCGGGCGGAATCGAGTTCTTC. Residues: CASRPGLAGGIEFF.

J is TRBJ1-1 and V is TRBV25-1; TRBD1 is a possible D gene (5 bases). Germline V gene data show CDR1 as MGHDK and CDR2 as SYGVNS. Between the trimmed V and J ends, which lost 1 base and 3 bases, there was a span of 21 bases. The CDR3 runs 18 residues. The CDR3 loop reads CASSELRLGAGFDTEAFF. CDR3 sequence (DNA): TGTGCCAGCAGTGAATTACGGTTAGGGGCGGGCTTTGACACTGAAGCTTTCTTT.